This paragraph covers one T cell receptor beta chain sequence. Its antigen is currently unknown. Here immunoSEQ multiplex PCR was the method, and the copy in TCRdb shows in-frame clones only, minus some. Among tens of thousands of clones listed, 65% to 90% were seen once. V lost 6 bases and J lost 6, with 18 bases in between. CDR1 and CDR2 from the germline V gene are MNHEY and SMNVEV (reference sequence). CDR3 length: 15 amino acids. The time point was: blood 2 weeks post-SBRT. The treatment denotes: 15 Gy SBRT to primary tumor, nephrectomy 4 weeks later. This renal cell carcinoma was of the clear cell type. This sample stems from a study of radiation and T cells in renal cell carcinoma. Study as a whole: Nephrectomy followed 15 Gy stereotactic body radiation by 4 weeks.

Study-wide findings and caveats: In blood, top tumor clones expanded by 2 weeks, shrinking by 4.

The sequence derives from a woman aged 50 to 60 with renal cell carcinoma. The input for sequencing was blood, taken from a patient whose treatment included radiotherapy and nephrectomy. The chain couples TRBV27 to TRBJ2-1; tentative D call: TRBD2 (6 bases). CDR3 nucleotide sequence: TGTGCCAGCAGGATCGGGAGCGTTTCTTTCAATGAGCAGTTCTTC. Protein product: CASRIGSVSFNEQFF.